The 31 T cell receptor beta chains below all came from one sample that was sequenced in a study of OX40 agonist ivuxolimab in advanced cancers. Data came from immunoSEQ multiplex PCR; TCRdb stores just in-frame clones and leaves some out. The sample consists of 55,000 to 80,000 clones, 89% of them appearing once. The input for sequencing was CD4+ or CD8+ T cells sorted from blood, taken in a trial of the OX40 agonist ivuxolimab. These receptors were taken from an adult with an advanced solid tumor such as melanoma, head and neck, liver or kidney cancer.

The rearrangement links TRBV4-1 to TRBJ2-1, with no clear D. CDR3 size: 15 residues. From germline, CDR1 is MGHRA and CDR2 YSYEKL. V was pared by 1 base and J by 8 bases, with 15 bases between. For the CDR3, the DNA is TGCGCCAGCAGCCAAGCATCCCGGGTGCAGGATGAGCAGTTCTTC. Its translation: CASSQASRVQDEQFF.

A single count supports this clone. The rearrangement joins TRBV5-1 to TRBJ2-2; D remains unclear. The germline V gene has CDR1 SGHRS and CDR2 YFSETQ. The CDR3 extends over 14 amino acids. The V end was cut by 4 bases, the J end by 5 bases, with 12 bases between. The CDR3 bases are TGCGCCAGCAGCCTACCGGGCAAAACCGGGGAGCTGTTTTTT. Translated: CASSLPGKTGELFF.

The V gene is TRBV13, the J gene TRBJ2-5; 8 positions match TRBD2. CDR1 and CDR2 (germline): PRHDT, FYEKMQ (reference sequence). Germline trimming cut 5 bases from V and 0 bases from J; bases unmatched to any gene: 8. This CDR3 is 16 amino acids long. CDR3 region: CASSVGLAEYQETQYF. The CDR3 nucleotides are TGTGCCAGCAGCGTTGGACTAGCTGAGTACCAAGAGACCCAGTACTTC.

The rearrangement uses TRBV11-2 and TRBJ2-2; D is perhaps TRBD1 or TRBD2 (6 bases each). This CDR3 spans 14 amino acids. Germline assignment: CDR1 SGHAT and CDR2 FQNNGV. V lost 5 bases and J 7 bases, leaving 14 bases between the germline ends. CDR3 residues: CASSHGGRFGELFF. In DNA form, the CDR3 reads TGTGCCAGCAGCCATGGGGGGCGATTCGGGGAGCTGTTTTTT.

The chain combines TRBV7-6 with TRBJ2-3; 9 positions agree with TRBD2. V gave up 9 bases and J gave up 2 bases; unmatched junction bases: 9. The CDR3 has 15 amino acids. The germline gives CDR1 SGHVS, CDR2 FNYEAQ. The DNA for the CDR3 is TGTGCCAGTGCCGTGGGCGGGGGGGTCACAGATACGCAGTATTTT. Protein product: CASAVGGGVTDTQYF. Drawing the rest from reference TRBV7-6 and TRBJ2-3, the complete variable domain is GAGVSQSPRYKVTKRGQDVALRCDPISGHVSLYWYRQALGQGPEFLTYFNYEAQQDKSGLPNDRFSAERPEGSISTLTIQRTEQRDSAMYRCASAVGGGVTDTQYFGPGTRLTVL.

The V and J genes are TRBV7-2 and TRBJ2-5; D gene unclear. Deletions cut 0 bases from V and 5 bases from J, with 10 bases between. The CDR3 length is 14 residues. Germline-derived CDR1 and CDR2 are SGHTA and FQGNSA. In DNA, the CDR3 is TGTGCCAGCAGCTTAGCAGGGCTGGGGGAGACCCAGTACTTC. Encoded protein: CASSLAGLGETQYF.

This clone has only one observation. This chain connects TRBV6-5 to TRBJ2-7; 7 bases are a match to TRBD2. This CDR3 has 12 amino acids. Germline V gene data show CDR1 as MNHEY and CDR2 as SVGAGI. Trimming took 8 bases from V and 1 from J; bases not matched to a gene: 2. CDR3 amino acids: CASGEGSYEQYF. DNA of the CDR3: TGTGCCAGCGGGGAGGGGTCCTACGAGCAGTACTTC.

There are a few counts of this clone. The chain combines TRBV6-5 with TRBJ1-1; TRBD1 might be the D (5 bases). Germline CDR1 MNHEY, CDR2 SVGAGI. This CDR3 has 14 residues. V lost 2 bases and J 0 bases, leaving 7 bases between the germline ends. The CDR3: CASSYTGLNTEAFF. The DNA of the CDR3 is TGTGCCAGCAGTTACACAGGATTGAACACTGAAGCTTTCTTT.

The CDR3 DNA sequence: TGTGCCAGCAGCACAGGACTAGCGGGGATGCAGTTCTTC. Encoded protein: CASSTGLAGMQFF. This chain uses TRBV13 with TRBJ2-1; 12 bases are shared with TRBD2. Unmatched junction bases numbered 5, after V lost 5 bases and J lost 12 bases. Germline V gives CDR1 PRHDT, CDR2 FYEKMQ (reference sequence). The CDR3 totals 13 residues.

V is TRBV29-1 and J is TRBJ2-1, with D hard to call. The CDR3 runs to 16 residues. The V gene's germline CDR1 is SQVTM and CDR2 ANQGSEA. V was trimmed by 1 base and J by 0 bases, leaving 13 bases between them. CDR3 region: CSVEGYASSSYNEQFF. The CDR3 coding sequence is TGCAGCGTTGAAGGTTACGCATCAAGCTCCTACAATGAGCAGTTCTTC.

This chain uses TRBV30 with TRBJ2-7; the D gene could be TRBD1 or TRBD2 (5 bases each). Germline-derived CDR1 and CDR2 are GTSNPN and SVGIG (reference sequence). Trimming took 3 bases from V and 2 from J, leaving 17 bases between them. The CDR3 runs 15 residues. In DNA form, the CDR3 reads TGTGCCTGGAGGCCCCCTGGGACCCTCACCTACGAGCAGTACTTC. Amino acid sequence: CAWRPPGTLTYEQYF.

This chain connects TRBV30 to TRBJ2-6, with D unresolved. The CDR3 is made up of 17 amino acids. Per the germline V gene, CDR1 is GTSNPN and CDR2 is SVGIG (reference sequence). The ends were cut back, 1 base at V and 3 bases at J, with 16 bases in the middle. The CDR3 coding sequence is TGTGCCTGGAGTGCTAGGATAGACTGGGTTGGGGCCAACGTCCTGACTTTC. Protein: CAWSARIDWVGANVLTF.

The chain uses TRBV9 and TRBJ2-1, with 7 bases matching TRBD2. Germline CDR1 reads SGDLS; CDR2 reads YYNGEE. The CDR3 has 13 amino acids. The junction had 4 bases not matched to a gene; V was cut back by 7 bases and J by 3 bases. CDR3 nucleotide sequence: TGTGCCAGCGCTGGGGGGGACTACAATGAGCAGTTCTTC. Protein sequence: CASAGGDYNEQFF.

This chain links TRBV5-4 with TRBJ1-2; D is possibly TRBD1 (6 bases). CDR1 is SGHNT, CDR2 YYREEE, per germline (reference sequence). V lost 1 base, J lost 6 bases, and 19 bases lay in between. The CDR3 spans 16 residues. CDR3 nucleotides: TGTGCCAGCAGCTTGTCCCAGATTTTCAGGGGAAATGGCTACACCTTC. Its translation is CASSLSQIFRGNGYTF.

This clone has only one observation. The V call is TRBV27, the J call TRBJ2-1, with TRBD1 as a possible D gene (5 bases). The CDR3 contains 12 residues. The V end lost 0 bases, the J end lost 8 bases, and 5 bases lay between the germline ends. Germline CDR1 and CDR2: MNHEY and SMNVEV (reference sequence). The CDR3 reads CASSLSRDEQFF. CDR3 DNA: TGTGCCAGCAGTTTATCCAGGGATGAGCAGTTCTTC.

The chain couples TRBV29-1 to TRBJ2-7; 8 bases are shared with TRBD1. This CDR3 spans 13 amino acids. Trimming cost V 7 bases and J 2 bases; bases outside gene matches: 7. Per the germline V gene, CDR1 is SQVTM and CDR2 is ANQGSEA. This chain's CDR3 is CSAESGQAYEQYF. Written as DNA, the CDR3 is TGCAGCGCCGAATCGGGACAGGCCTACGAGCAGTACTTC.

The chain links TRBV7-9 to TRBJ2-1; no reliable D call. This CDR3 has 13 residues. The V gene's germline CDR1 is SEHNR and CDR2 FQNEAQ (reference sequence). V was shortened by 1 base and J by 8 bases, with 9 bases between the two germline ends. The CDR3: CASSLVPSDEQFF. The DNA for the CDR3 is TGTGCCAGCAGCTTAGTTCCCAGCGATGAGCAGTTCTTC.

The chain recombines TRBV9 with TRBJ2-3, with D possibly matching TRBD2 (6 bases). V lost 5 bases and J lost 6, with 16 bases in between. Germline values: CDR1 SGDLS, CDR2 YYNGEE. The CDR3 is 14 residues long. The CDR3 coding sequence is TGTGCCAGCAGTCTAGGGTCTAGCGAGGATACGCAGTATTTT. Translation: CASSLGSSEDTQYF.

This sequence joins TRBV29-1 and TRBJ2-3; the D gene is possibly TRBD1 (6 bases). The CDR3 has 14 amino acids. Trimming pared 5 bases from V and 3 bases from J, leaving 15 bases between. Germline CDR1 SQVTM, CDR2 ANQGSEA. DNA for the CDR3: TGCAGCGTTCCCACTTTGAGGGGGACAGATACGCAGTATTTT. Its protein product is CSVPTLRGTDTQYF.

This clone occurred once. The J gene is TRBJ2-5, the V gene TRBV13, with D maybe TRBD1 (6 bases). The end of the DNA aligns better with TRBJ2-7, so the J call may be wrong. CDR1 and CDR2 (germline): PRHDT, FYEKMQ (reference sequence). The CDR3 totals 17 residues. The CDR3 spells CASSLALTGESSYEQYF. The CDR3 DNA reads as TGTGCCAGCAGCTTAGCCCTGACAGGTGAAAGCTCCTACGAGCAGTACTTC.

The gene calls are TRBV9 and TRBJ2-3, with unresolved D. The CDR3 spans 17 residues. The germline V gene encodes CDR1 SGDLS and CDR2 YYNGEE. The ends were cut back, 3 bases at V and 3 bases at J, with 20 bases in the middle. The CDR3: CASSAMGNRPRTDTQYF. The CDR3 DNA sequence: TGTGCCAGCAGCGCTATGGGAAACCGGCCAAGAACAGATACGCAGTATTTT.

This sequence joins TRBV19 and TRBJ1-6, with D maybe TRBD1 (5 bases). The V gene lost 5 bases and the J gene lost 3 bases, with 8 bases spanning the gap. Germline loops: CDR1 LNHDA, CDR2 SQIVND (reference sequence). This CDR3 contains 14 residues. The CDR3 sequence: CASSGQGYNSPLHF. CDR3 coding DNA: TGTGCCAGTAGTGGGCAGGGCTATAATTCACCCCTCCACTTT.

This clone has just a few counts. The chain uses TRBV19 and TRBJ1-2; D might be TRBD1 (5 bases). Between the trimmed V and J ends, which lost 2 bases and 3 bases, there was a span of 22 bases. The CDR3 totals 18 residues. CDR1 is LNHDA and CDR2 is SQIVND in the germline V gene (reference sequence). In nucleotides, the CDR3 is TGTGCCAGTAGTATAAGGTGGGGCGAATACTCGGTGGACTATGGCTACACCTTC. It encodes CASSIRWGEYSVDYGYTF.

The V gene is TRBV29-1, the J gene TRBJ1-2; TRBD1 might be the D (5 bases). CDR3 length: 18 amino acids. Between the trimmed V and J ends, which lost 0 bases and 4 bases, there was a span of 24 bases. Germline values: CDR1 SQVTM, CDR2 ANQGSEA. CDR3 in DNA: TGCAGCGTTGAAGATTTTCAGTTTAGAGGGGAGAGAAGCTATGGCTACACCTTC. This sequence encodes CSVEDFQFRGERSYGYTF.

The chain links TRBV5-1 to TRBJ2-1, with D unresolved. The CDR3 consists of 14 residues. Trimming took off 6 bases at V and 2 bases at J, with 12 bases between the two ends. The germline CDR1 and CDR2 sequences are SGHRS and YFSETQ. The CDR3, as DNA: TGCGCCAGCACCAACCTCGAAACCTACAATGAGCAGTTCTTC. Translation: CASTNLETYNEQFF. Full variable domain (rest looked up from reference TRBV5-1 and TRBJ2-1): KAGVTQTPRYLIKTRGQQVTLSCSPISGHRSVSWYQQTPGQGLQFLFEYFSETQRNKGNFPGRFSGRQFSNSRSEMNVSTLELGDSALYLCASTNLETYNEQFFGPGTRLTVL.

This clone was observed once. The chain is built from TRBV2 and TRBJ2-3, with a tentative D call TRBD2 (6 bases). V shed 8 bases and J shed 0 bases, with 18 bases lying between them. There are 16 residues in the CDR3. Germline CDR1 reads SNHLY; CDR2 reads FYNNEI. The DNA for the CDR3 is TGTGCCAGCCTGGGGGTCGTGAGCGGGAGCACAGATACGCAGTATTTT. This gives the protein CASLGVVSGSTDTQYF.

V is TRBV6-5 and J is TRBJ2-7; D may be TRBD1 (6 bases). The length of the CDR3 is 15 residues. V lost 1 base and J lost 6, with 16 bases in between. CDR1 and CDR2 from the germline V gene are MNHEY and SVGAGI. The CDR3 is CASSYFGRGRSEQYF. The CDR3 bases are TGTGCCAGCAGTTACTTCGGCAGGGGACGAAGCGAGCAGTACTTC.

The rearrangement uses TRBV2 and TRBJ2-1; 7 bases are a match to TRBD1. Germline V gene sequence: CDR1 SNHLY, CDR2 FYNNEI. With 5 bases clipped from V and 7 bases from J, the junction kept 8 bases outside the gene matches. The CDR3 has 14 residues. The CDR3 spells CASSRTGPGNEQFF. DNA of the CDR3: TGTGCCAGCAGTCGGACAGGACCTGGGAATGAGCAGTTCTTC. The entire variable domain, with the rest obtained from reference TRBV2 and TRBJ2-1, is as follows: EPEVTQTPSHQVTQMGQEVILRCVPISNHLYFYWYRQILGQKVEFLVSFYNNEISEKSEIFDDQFSVERPDGSNFTLKIRSTKLEDSAMYFCASSRTGPGNEQFFGPGTRLTVL.

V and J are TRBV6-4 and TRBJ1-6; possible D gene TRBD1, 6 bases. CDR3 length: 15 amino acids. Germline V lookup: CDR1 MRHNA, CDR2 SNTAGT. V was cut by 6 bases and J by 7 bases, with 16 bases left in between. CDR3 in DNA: TGTGCCAGCAGCGAAGGGGGGCAAGGGAATTCACCCCTCCACTTT. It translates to CASSEGGQGNSPLHF.

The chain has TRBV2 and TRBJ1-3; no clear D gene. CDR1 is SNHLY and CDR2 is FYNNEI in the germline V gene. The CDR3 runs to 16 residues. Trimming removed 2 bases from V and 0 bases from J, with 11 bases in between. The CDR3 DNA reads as TGTGCCAGCAGTGAACATTGGCAGCACTCTGGAAACACCATATATTTT. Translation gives CASSEHWQHSGNTIYF.

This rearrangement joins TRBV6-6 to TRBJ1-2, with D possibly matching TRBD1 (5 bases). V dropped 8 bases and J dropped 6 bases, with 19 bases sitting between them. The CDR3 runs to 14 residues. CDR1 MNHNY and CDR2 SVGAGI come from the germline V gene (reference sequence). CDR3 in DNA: TGTGCCAGCGCGACAACCTCGGACATTAATGGCTACACCTTC. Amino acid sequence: CASATTSDINGYTF.